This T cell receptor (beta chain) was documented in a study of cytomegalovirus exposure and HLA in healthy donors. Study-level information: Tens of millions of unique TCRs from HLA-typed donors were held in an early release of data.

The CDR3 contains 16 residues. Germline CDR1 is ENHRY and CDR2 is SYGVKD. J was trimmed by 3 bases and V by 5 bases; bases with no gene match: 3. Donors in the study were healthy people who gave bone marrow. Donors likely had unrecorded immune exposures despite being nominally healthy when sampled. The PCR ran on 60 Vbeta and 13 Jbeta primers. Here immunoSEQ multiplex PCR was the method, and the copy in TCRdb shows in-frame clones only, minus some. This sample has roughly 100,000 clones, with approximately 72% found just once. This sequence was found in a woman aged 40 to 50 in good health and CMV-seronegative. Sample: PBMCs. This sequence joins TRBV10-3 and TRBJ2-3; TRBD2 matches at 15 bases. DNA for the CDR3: TGTGCCATCAGTCCCGGGACTAGCGGGAGGACAGATACGCAGTATTTT. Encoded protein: CAISPGTSGRTDTQYF.